Shown below are 23 T cell receptor beta chains from a single sample sequenced in a study of Ad26.COV2.S vaccination and SARS-CoV-2 variants. Here immunoSEQ multiplex PCR was the method, and the copy in TCRdb shows in-frame clones only, minus some. The repertoire holds about 680,000 clones, with 89% as singletons. Treatment given: 19 received Ad26.COV2.S at low or high dose, single or two shots; five or six received placebo; per-sample allocation not given. The samples were gathered on day 63 after the first injection of vaccine or placebo. Sequenced material: peripheral blood, taken in a trial of Ad26.COV2.S vaccine versus placebo. The origin of the receptors is a person aged 18 to 59 who received the Ad26.COV2.S COVID-19 vaccine or a placebo.

This chain links TRBV5-1 with TRBJ1-1; TRBD1 aligns across 12 bases. The CDR3 has 15 amino acids. The J segment lost 1 base and the V segment lost 4 bases, leaving 2 bases of the junction unmatched. Germline V gives CDR1 SGHRS, CDR2 YFSETQ. The CDR3 here is CASSGTGGTNTEAFF. The DNA of the CDR3 is TGCGCCAGCAGCGGGACAGGGGGCACGAACACTGAAGCTTTCTTT.

The genes are TRBV3-1 (or the pseudogene TRBV3-2) and TRBJ2-7; 11 bases align to TRBD2. V was clipped by 9 bases and J by 2 bases; unmatched bases: 6. Germline V gives CDR1 LGHDT, CDR2 YNNKEL (reference sequence). The CDR3 consists of 14 residues. The CDR3 spells CASRLAGGAYEQYF. DNA of the CDR3: TGTGCCAGTAGATTAGCGGGAGGGGCCTACGAGCAGTACTTC.

The V call is TRBV27, the J call TRBJ2-5; TRBD2 matches 14 bases. J was trimmed by 5 bases and V by 2 bases; bases with no gene match: 1. Germline V gene sequence: CDR1 MNHEY, CDR2 SMNVEV (reference sequence). The CDR3 sequence is 15 residues long. CDR3 protein: CASSLRTSGRETQYF. The CDR3, as DNA: TGTGCCAGCAGTTTAAGGACTAGCGGGAGGGAGACCCAGTACTTC.

This clone showed up just once. This chain links TRBV19 with TRBJ1-4; TRBD1 aligns across 7 bases. The CDR3 consists of 12 residues. CDR1 is LNHDA and CDR2 is SQIVND in the germline V gene (reference sequence). V gave up 8 bases and J gave up 8 bases; unmatched junction bases: 5. CDR3: CASQDRMEKLFF. CDR3 nucleotides: TGTGCCAGTCAGGACAGGATGGAAAAACTGTTTTTT.

The chain recombines TRBV24-1 with TRBJ2-3, with D uncertain. This CDR3 has 11 amino acids. Germline assignment: CDR1 KGHDR and CDR2 SFDVKD. V dropped 4 bases and J dropped 3 bases, with 1 base sitting between them. The CDR3 region is CATSETDTQYF. The CDR3 region has the DNA TGTGCCACCAGTGAAACAGATACGCAGTATTTT.

Note on this clone: Within the sample, other DNA sequences also encode this same CDR3. The V and J genes are TRBV18 and TRBJ2-1, with 14 positions matching TRBD2. Germline lookup yields CDR1 KGHSH and CDR2 LQKENI. V gave up 3 bases and J gave up 9 bases; unmatched junction bases: 4. The CDR3 covers 15 residues. The CDR3 coding sequence is TGTGCCAGCTCACCGGGACTAGCGGGAGCGGGTGAGCAGTTCTTC. Translating gives CASSPGLAGAGEQFF.

As concerns this clone: The sample holds other DNA sequences that translate to the same CDR3. The chain recombines TRBV12-3 or TRBV12-4 with TRBJ2-5; D unresolved. V was cut by 5 bases and J by 5 bases, with 9 bases left in between. The CDR3 spans 12 residues. The CDR3 DNA reads TGTGCCAGCAGTCGTGGACCGGAGACCCAGTACTTC. This codes for CASSRGPETQYF.

The rearrangement uses TRBV18 and TRBJ2-1; D call uncertain. In germline, CDR1 is KGHSH, CDR2 LQKENI. The ends were cut back, 5 bases at V and 0 bases at J, with 14 bases in the middle. The CDR3 consists of 16 residues. The CDR3 here is CASSWTQESSYNEQFF. The CDR3 DNA reads as TGTGCCAGCTCATGGACCCAGGAGAGCTCCTACAATGAGCAGTTCTTC.

This chain connects TRBV4-1 to TRBJ2-2, with 9 bases that match TRBD2. The CDR3 has 16 residues. Looked up from germline, CDR1 is MGHRA and CDR2 is YSYEKL. The V segment lost 1 base and the J segment 3 bases; nucleotides outside the gene matches: 3. The CDR3 DNA follows: TGCGCCAGCAGCCAAGTGGCGGGGGGGCACACCGGGGAGCTGTTTTTT. Amino acids: CASSQVAGGHTGELFF.

The V call is TRBV6-5, the J call TRBJ1-4; no clear D. This CDR3 is built from 15 residues. The germline V gene encodes CDR1 MNHEY and CDR2 SVGAGI. V was trimmed by 0 bases and J by 8 bases, leaving 13 bases between them. The CDR3 nucleotides read TGTGCCAGCAGTTACTCGACTGTCACCCCCGAAAAACTGTTTTTT. It encodes CASSYSTVTPEKLFF.

This chain uses TRBV4-2 with TRBJ1-6; a possible D gene is TRBD1 (5 bases). There are 16 residues in the CDR3. Germline loops: CDR1 LGHNA, CDR2 YNFKEQ. Trimming took 3 bases from V and 6 from J, leaving 15 bases between them. For the CDR3, the DNA is TGTGCCAGCAGCCAGGAAGATGGGGCAGGTAATTCACCCCTCCACTTT. The encoded protein is CASSQEDGAGNSPLHF.

This clone was observed a handful of times. In DNA form, the CDR3 reads TGTGCCAGCAGTTCTGGAAACGAGCAGTACTTC. Protein sequence: CASSSGNEQYF. The chain employs TRBV3-1 (or the pseudogene TRBV3-2) and TRBJ2-7; no definite D call. The V end was cut by 6 bases, the J end by 5 bases, with 8 bases between. Germline V lookup: CDR1 LGHDT, CDR2 YNNKEL (reference sequence). The CDR3 has 11 residues.

Turning to this clone: Other DNA variants within this sample encode the same CDR3. This chain connects TRBV30 to TRBJ1-3, with D unresolved. Trimming cost V 0 bases and J 4 bases, with 4 bases left between them. Per the germline V gene, CDR1 is GTSNPN and CDR2 is SVGIG (reference sequence). This CDR3 has 12 amino acids. CDR3 amino acids: CAWSVLGNTIYF. CDR3 DNA: TGTGCCTGGAGTGTACTAGGAAACACCATATATTTT. Filled out from reference TRBV30 and TRBJ1-3, the complete variable domain reads SQTIHQWPATLVQPVGSPLSLECTVEGTSNPNLYWYRQAAGRGLQLLFYSVGIGQISSEVPQNLSASRPQDRQFILSSKKLLLSDSGFYLCAWSVLGNTIYFGEGSWLTVV.

This chain uses TRBV6-2 or TRBV6-3 with TRBJ1-4; no definite D call. The germline gives CDR1 MNHEY, CDR2 SVGEGT. V was pared by 5 bases and J by 10 bases, with 11 bases between. This CDR3 has 12 residues. The CDR3 sequence: CASSIVRGKLFF. The CDR3 DNA is TGTGCCAGCAGTATTGTCCGGGGAAAACTGTTTTTT.

The chain recombines TRBV30 with TRBJ1-6; D not resolved. This CDR3 has 19 amino acids. Germline assignment: CDR1 GTSNPN and CDR2 SVGIG (reference sequence). Trimming removed 0 bases at V and 7 bases at J, with 25 bases between. CDR3 in DNA: TGTGCCTGGAGTGTTCTTTACTTAACCGGTCCCGCCGGGAATTCACCCCTCCACTTT. It specifies CAWSVLYLTGPAGNSPLHF.

The chain carries TRBV24-1 and TRBJ1-2; tentative D call: TRBD1 (6 bases). Trimming took off 5 bases at V and 6 bases at J, with 12 bases between the two ends. This CDR3 spans 13 amino acids. Germline CDR1 KGHDR, CDR2 SFDVKD. The CDR3 reads CATSGGRGDGYTF. The CDR3 region has the DNA TGTGCCACCAGTGGGGGCAGGGGTGATGGCTACACCTTC.

Remarks on this clone: At the DNA level, this CDR3 is encoded by other sequences in the same sample as well. This sequence joins TRBV3-1 (or the pseudogene TRBV3-2) and TRBJ1-2; 8 nucleotides match TRBD1. This CDR3 has 14 amino acids. The ends lost 4 bases at V and 4 bases at J; junction bases unmatched: 5. Germline CDR1 reads LGHDT; CDR2 reads YNNKEL (reference sequence). The CDR3, as DNA: TGTGCCAGCAGCCTAGGGACAGGTTCCTATGGCTACACCTTC. It translates to CASSLGTGSYGYTF.

The rearrangement uses TRBV11-3 and TRBJ2-3; D may be TRBD1 (7 bases). Between the trimmed V and J ends, which lost 3 bases and 4 bases, there was a span of 20 bases. The CDR3 runs 17 residues. Germline V gene lookup returns CDR1 SGHNT and CDR2 YENEEA. The CDR3 loop is CASSFMTVRGAPDTQYF. Here the CDR3 DNA reads TGTGCCAGCAGCTTTATGACAGTCAGGGGGGCCCCAGATACGCAGTATTTT.

The V gene is TRBV2, the J gene TRBJ2-6; D possibly corresponds to TRBD2 (5 bases). Germline assignment: CDR1 SNHLY and CDR2 FYNNEI. The ends were cut back, 7 bases at V and 0 bases at J, with 13 bases in the middle. The CDR3 is 16 residues long. The CDR3 DNA reads TGTGCCAGCACCCGAGGGAAGCTCTCTGGGGCCAACGTCCTGACTTTC. It specifies CASTRGKLSGANVLTF.

This chain uses TRBV27 with TRBJ2-5, with D possibly TRBD2 on 5 matching bases. V dropped 1 base and J dropped 5 bases, with 8 bases sitting between them. CDR3 length equals 13 residues. Germline V lookup: CDR1 MNHEY, CDR2 SMNVEV (reference sequence). CDR3 loop: CASSLFGEETQYF. Written as DNA, the CDR3 is TGTGCCAGCAGTTTATTTGGGGAGGAGACCCAGTACTTC.

The chain has TRBV5-4 and TRBJ2-6; 8 bases match TRBD1. Germline CDR1 reads SGHNT; CDR2 reads YYREEE (reference sequence). V lost 4 bases and J lost 4; bases outside the gene matches: 13. There are 18 residues in the CDR3. The DNA for the CDR3 is TGTGCCAGCAGCCCCCGGGACAGGTTAACGTTGGGGGCCAACGTCCTGACTTTC. Its protein is CASSPRDRLTLGANVLTF.

The chain couples TRBV7-9 to TRBJ2-3; TRBD2 aligns across 12 bases. After removal of 2 bases from V and 5 bases from J, the junction contained 5 bases not matched to a gene. CDR3 length equals 16 residues. Per the germline V gene, CDR1 is SEHNR and CDR2 is FQNEAQ (reference sequence). The CDR3 nucleotides read TGTGCCAGCAGCTTAAACGGGGGACTAGCGGGAGATACGCAGTATTTT. Translating it yields CASSLNGGLAGDTQYF.

The rearrangement links TRBV30 to TRBJ1-1; D not resolved. The CDR3 runs 14 residues. The germline CDR1 and CDR2 sequences are GTSNPN and SVGIG (reference sequence). V lost 2 bases, J lost 4 bases, and 14 bases lay in between. The CDR3 reads CAWSPSPGSTEAFF. The CDR3 DNA reads TGTGCCTGGAGTCCCTCCCCGGGGAGCACTGAAGCTTTCTTT.